The T cell receptor beta chain under discussion was sequenced for a study of blood T cell repertoires in COVID-19. Whole-study context: Acute and convalescent COVID-19 samples came from the United States, Italy and Spain. The cDNA or gDNA used as material had been derived from T cells, B-cell-depleted T cells, or PBMCs.

Authors' methods: From reference gene primer amplification, estimates of nucleated cell counts were derived. TCRdb's copy holds only in-frame clones and misses some; the assay was immunoSEQ multiplex PCR. V and J calls and clone size are as listed in that table; D and trimming were resolved from the DNA. The sample carries fewer than 200,000 clones, 80% to 90% recorded once. The sample taken for sequencing was peripheral blood. The sequence was collected from a man aged 18-30 years who had recovered from COVID-19.

The CDR3: CASSGEREGQYFSVETQYF. The CDR3 bases are TGTGCCAGCAGCGGTGAACGGGAGGGCCAATATTTTTCGGTAGAGACCCAGTACTTC. The chain joins TRBV13 to TRBJ2-5, with 8 positions matching TRBD2. The length of the CDR3 is 19 residues. Looked up from germline, CDR1 is PRHDT and CDR2 is FYEKMQ (reference sequence). V lost 5 bases, J lost 4 bases, and 21 bases stayed unmatched.